Given below is one T cell receptor (beta chain) in context. This clonotype occurred once. Its antigen is unknown. Within one base of it there is no much larger clone, and no base qualities were kept. One read alone provides weak support. RNA was extracted using the RNeasy kit, and roughly 0.45 to 1 microgram was reverse transcribed with random hexamers. The immunoSEQ multiplex PCR assay, which covers 54 Vbeta and 13 Jbeta segments, was used to amplify TCR beta CDR3 regions. Bias from PCR amplification was corrected by using a synthetic template baseline for primer optimization and for computational correction. The original methods were these. Reads were assigned to V, D and J genes according to IMGT and analyzed in immunoSEQ Analyzer, with only productive sequences retained. To calculate clonality, Shannon entropy was normalized by log2 of the number of productive unique sequences and then subtracted from one. For each patient and control, public and private clones were evaluated within the 100 most prevalent clones. Susac-specific clones were defined as absent from healthy and MS cohorts, about 1,000 published viral clones and other ImmuneACCESS disease sequences. The public reads were quality trimmed at Q25 with fastp and then assembled into clones with MiXCR by TCRdb, keeping productive beta chains. Each CDR3 protein gets just one entry, which takes the most common genes and DNA from the rows behind it. The V and J calls and clone size come from TCRdb's table, not from the authors' own analysis. The sample table holds some 130,000 distinct CDR3 sequences, of which 95% were seen once. The ten largest clones represent approximately 0.18% of the sample.

Peripheral blood CD8+ and CD4+ T cells from healthy donors, Susac syndrome patients and multiple sclerosis patients were profiled using high-throughput TCR beta sequencing. Susac syndrome patients met recently defined diagnostic criteria for definite or probable disease. CD8+ TEMRA cells were enriched by FACS, while bulk CD8+ and CD4+ T cells were purified by magnetic negative isolation. Blood was collected in EDTA tubes and processed within 24 hours, with PBMCs isolated through density gradient centrifugation. PBMCs intended for TCR sequencing were cryopreserved in liquid nitrogen and thawed later in a water bath at 37 degrees C. The sorted or isolated CD4+, CD8+ and CD8+ TEMRA cells had a purity of 90% or higher. This specimen comes from a study of CD8 T cells in Susac syndrome (dated by TCRdb to about 2019). In the study overall: Among the Susac syndrome patients who were sequenced, clinically active disease was present in over 5 and clinical remission was observed in roughly eight. Repertoire sequencing was used to test whether CD8+ T cell activation and differentiation in Susac syndrome was antigen driven. Susac syndrome patients were therapy-naive, on corticosteroids (some also receiving IVIg), or on IVIg alone at blood withdrawal. CD8+ T cell repertoire clonality was compared between fewer than 13 healthy donors, approximately 14 Susac syndrome patients and about 15 multiple sclerosis patients.

On the study overall, not on this receptor specifically: CD8+ repertoires in Susac syndrome showed clonal expansion, which was highest in CD8+ TEMRA cells and was greater in clinically active patients than in remitting patients. The study acknowledged that relatively few individuals were included in the TCR sequencing and HLA analysis. Around 16 and five Susac-specific public clones were found in the total CD8+ and CD8+ TEMRA repertoires, respectively.

The TCR sequence derives from a human donor with Susac syndrome. Material: CD8+ T cells from PBMCs.

The encoded CDR3 is CASSEDPGAGEKLFF. The DNA sequence is given as TGTGCCAGCAGCGAGGATCCGGGGGCGGGAGAAAAACTGTTTTTT. The receptor chain draws on TRBV9 and TRBJ1-4; tentative D gene TRBD1, with 6 bases matching. The junction carries 17 bases between V and J, which are trimmed by 3 bases and 8 bases respectively. Looking up the germline V gene yields CDR1 SGDLS and CDR2 YYNGEE. Reading from cysteine to phenylalanine, the CDR3 counts 15 amino acids. The read is trimmed to its CDR3 DNA, 45 bases read in frame from base 1.